The clone carrying this TCR beta chain appeared a few times. The antigen remains undetermined. These data belong to a study of T cells after posttransplantation cyclophosphamide. Study findings and constraints: Recipient CMV seropositivity and CMV reactivation strongly tracked TRB clonality.

Using immunoSEQ multiplex PCR, the repertoire was profiled, and TCRdb retains in-frame clones only, with some absent. The sample contains about 21,000 clones, 85% to 90% of which appear only once. Methotrexate plus calcineurin inhibitor accompanied controls' myeloablative marrow transplants; sampling was 1 year later. CDR1 is LNHDA and CDR2 is SQIVND in the germline V gene (reference sequence). V was cut by 2 bases and J by 1 base, with 12 bases left in between. The CDR3 consists of 16 residues. This sequence was found in a female patient aged 30-39 years who received an allogeneic stem cell transplant from an unrelated donor, was CMV-positive, and had acute and chronic GVHD. Some T cells here may be from the graft donor. The V and J genes are TRBV19 and TRBJ1-3; D might be TRBD1 (6 bases). This specimen consisted of PBMCs, obtained roughly 49 weeks after allogeneic stem cell transplant with calcineurin inhibitor and methotrexate. CDR3 nucleotide sequence: TGTGCCAGTAGTATACGCAGGGGCAAATCTGGAAACACCATATATTTT. Its protein product is CASSIRRGKSGNTIYF.